This T cell receptor beta chain comes out of a study of T cells in Graves' hyperthyroidism and ophthalmopathy. Trimming left V 6 bases short and J 1 base short, with 18 bases between. The CDR3 is made up of 16 amino acids. The germline V gene has CDR1 MNHEY and CDR2 SMNVEV (reference sequence). RNA transcripts were the template for amplifying TCR beta CDR3 regions. With the HTBI primer set, the TCR CDR3 went through a first round of RT-PCR. TCRdb itself ran the multiplex PCR reads through MiXCR, one entry per CDR3 protein. Of hundreds of thousands of distinct CDR3 sequences in the sample, 14% were seen once. At least ten counts were recorded for this clonotype.

The chain couples TRBV27 to TRBJ1-1, with D tentatively TRBD1 (6 bases). Sequencing input: blood. This receptor was taken from a woman under 30 with Graves' hyperthyroidism. The DNA of the CDR3 is TGTGCCAGCAGCCCATTCCGCGGGGGCAAGAACACTGAAGCTTTCTTT. Protein: CASSPFRGGKNTEAFF.